This T cell receptor beta chain comes out of a study of cytomegalovirus exposure and HLA in healthy donors. Notes on this clone: Its antigen remains unknown.

13 Jbeta primers and 60 Vbeta primers were used for the PCR. TCRdb keeps only in-frame clones here, not all; method: immunoSEQ multiplex PCR. The table includes roughly 130,000 clones, approximately 84% detected once. Study-level results: In a later analysis, several top co-occurrence clusters appeared linked to parvovirus B19, influenza, CMV and Epstein-Barr virus. Within the data, a cluster of highly shared sequence variants was likely a sequencing artifact.

The clonotype was recovered from a boy aged 2 to 9 in good health and CMV-seronegative. Sequenced input: PBMCs.

CDR3 loop: CASSTTTDRVDEQYF. The CDR3 DNA follows: TGTGCCAGCAGCACCACCACAGACAGGGTAGACGAGCAGTACTTC. The chain employs TRBV6-5 and TRBJ2-7; TRBD1 agrees at 7 bases. The J segment lost 5 bases and the V segment lost 6 bases, leaving 13 bases of the junction unmatched. CDR1 and CDR2 (germline): MNHEY, SVGAGI. The CDR3 totals 15 residues.